Shown below are 9 T cell receptor beta chains from a single sample sequenced in a study of CD8+CD57+ T cells in acquired aplastic anemia. Genomic DNA was employed as the template in profiling TCR beta VDJ and CDR3. TCRdb re-analysed the reads in MiXCR, keeping a single row per CDR3 protein. The sample yields around 400,000 distinct CDR3 sequences, 55% to 75% seen once. The sequencing sample was made of sorted CD4+, CD8+, or CD8+CD57+ T cells (not recorded which) from PBMCs. The receptor set was obtained from a human donor in good health, serving as a control.

Of note for this clonotype: The missing conserved phenylalanine or tryptophan at the end of this CDR3 makes a read error likely. The chain recombines TRBV9 with TRBJ2-5, with D hard to call. The CDR3 runs to 11 residues. CDR1 and CDR2 (germline): SGDLS, YYNGEE. CDR3 DNA sequence: TGTGCCAGCAGTGTTGCGCAGACTCAGTACACC. This translates into CASSVAQTQYT.

The V and J genes are TRBV7-9 and TRBJ2-1; no firm D call. The V gene lost 4 bases and the J gene lost 7 bases, with 2 bases spanning the gap. Germline assignment: CDR1 SEHNR and CDR2 FQNEAQ (reference sequence). The CDR3 consists of 10 residues. DNA for the CDR3: TGTGCCAGCAGCTGGAATGAGCAGTTCTTC. This codes for CASSWNEQFF. The full variable domain, completed using reference TRBV7-9 and TRBJ2-1, is DTGVSQNPRHKITKRGQNVTFRCDPISEHNRLYWYRQTLGQGPEFLTYFQNEAQLEKSRLLSDRFSAERPKGSFSTLEIQRTEQGDSAMYLCASSWNEQFFGPGTRLTVL.

As regards this clonotype: The junction departs from germline at one end; a sequencing error may be responsible. The chain combines TRBV10-3 with TRBJ2-7, with a tentative D call TRBD2 (6 bases). CDR1 and CDR2 from the germline V gene are ENHRY and SYGVKD. CDR3 length: 14 residues. CDR3 in amino acids: CAISESQGGNEQFF. The DNA of the CDR3 is TGTGCCATCAGTGAGTCGCAGGGAGGCAACGAGCAGTTTTTC.

CDR3 nucleotides: TGCAGTGCTAATTCCCGGGACGGGATCTACGAGCAGTACTTC. Its translation: CSANSRDGIYEQYF. The gene calls are TRBV20-1 and TRBJ2-7, with D possibly being TRBD1 or TRBD2 (5 bases each). The CDR3 sequence is 14 residues long. V was clipped by 4 bases and J by 3 bases, with 16 bases between them. Germline loops: CDR1 DFQATT, CDR2 SNEGSKA (reference sequence).

Worth noting for this clonotype: The junction shows a germline mismatch at one end, possibly a read error. The genes are TRBV7-2 and TRBJ2-5, with 10 bases aligning to TRBD1. The CDR3 sequence is 14 residues long. Germline CDR1 is SGHTA and CDR2 is FQGNSA. This CDR3 reads CASSLGPPGQGHYF. CDR3 DNA: TGTGCCAGCAGCTTGGGACCGCCGGGACAGGGGCACTATTTC.

Turning to this clonotype: This could be a read error, since a much larger clone is one nucleotide away. This sequence joins TRBV12-3 or TRBV12-4 and TRBJ2-1, with D maybe TRBD1 (5 bases). The CDR3 sequence is 13 residues long. The CDR3 protein is CVNQKEGVNEQFF. For the CDR3, the DNA is TGTGTCAACCAAAAGGAAGGGGTAAATGAGCAGTTCTTC.

This clonotype has just a few counts. This could be a read error, since a much larger clone is one nucleotide away. V gene TRBV6-4 combines with J gene TRBJ1-2; D remains unclear. Per germline, CDR1 MRHNA and CDR2 SNTAGT. CDR3 size: 12 residues. This CDR3 is CATLDQIVGHTF. The DNA of the CDR3 is TGTGCCACTTTGGACCAGATAGTTGGCCACACCTTC.

On this clonotype itself: The CDR3 does not end in the conserved phenylalanine or tryptophan, so this is likely a read error. Because the CDR3's place on the DNA is in doubt, the DNA is left out and the CDR3 is given as listed by TCRdb. J is TRBJ2-3 and V is TRBV9; TRBD1, the table's D call, lacks a check against the DNA. The CDR3 contains 13 residues when both ends are counted. CDR1 and CDR2 from the germline V gene are SGDLS and YYNGEE. The CDR3 loop reads CASSPRGDVQPQL.

The chain employs TRBV7-9 and TRBJ1-1; 10 nucleotides match TRBD1. V lost 3 bases to trimming and J lost 5 bases; unmatched junction nucleotides: 6. CDR1 SEHNR and CDR2 FQNEAQ come from the germline V gene (reference sequence). The CDR3 has 15 amino acids. In DNA form, the CDR3 reads TGTGCCAGCAGCTTGGACGGACAGGGGGTTACTGAAGCTTTCTTT. It translates to CASSLDGQGVTEAFF.